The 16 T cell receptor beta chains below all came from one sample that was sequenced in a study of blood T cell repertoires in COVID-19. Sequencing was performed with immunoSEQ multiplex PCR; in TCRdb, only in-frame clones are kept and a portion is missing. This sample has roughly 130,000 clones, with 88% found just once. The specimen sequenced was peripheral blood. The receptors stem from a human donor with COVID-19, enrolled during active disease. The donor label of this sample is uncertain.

The CDR3 loop is CASSPSRDRGLHSPLHF. CDR3 nucleotide sequence: TGCGCCAGCAGCCCTTCGAGGGACAGGGGTCTGCATTCACCCCTCCACTTT. J is TRBJ1-6 and V is TRBV4-1; 10 bases are shared with TRBD1. CDR1 MGHRA and CDR2 YSYEKL come from the germline V gene. The CDR3 contains 17 residues. J was trimmed by 8 bases and V by 4 bases; bases with no gene match: 11.

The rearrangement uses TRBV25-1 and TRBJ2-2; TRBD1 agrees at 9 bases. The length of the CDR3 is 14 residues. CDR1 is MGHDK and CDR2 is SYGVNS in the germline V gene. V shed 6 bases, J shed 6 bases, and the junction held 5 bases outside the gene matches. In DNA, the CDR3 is TGTGCCAGCAGGGACAGGGGTTTGGCCGGGGAGCTGTTTTTT. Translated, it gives CASRDRGLAGELFF.

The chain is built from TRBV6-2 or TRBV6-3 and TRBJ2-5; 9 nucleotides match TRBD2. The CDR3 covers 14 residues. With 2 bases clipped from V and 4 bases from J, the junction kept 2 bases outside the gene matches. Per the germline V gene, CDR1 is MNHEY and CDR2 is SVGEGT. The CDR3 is CASSYAGGRETQYF. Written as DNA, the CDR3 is TGTGCCAGCAGTTACGCGGGAGGGCGAGAGACCCAGTACTTC.

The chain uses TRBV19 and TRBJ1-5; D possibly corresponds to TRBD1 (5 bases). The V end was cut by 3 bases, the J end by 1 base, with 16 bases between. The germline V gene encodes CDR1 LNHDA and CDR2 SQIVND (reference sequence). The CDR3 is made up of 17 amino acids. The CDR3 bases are TGTGCCAGTAGTATCAGGTGGGGCCGTAAGAGCAATCAGCCCCAGCATTTT. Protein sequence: CASSIRWGRKSNQPQHF.

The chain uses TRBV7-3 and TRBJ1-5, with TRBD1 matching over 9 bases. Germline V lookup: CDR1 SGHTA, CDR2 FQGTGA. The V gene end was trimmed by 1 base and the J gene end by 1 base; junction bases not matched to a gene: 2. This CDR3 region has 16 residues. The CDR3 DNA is TGTGCCAGCAGCTTAAGGGACAGGGCGAGCAATCAGCCCCAGCATTTT. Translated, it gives CASSLRDRASNQPQHF.

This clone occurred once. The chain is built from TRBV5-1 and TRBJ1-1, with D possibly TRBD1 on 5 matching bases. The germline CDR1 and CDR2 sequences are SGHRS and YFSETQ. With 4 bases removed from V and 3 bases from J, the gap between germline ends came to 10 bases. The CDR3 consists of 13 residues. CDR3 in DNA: TGCGCCAGCAGCCAGTGGGGGGACACTGAAGCTTTCTTT. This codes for CASSQWGDTEAFF.

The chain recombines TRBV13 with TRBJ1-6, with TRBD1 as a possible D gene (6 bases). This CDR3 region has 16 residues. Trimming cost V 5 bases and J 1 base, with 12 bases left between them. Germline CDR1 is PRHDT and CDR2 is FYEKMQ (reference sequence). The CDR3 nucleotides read TGTGCCAGCAGCCCCACAGGGAAGTCCTATAATTCACCCCTCCACTTT. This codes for CASSPTGKSYNSPLHF.

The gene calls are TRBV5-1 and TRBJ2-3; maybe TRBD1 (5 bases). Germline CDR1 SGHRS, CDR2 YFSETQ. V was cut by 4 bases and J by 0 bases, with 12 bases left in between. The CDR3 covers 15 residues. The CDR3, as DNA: TGCGCCAGCAGCCCTGTAGGGGTTAGCACAGATACGCAGTATTTT. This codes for CASSPVGVSTDTQYF.

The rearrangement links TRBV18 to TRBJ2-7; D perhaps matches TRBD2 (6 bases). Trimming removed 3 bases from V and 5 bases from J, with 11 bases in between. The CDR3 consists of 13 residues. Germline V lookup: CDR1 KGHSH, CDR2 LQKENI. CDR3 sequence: CASSPPGDHEQYF. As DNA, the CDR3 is TGTGCCAGCTCACCTCCGGGGGACCACGAGCAGTACTTC.

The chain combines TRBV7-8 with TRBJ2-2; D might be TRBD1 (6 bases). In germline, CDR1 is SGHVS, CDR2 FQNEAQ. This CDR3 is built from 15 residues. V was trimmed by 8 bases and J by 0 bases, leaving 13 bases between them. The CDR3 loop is CASSPRTANTGELFF. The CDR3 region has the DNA TGTGCCAGCTCTCCCCGGACAGCGAACACCGGGGAGCTGTTTTTT.

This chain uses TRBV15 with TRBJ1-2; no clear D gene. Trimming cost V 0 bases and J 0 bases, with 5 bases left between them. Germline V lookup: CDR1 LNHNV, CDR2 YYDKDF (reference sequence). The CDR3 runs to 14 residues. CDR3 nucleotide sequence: TGTGCCACCAGCAGAGATCGGGCTAACTATGGCTACACCTTC. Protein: CATSRDRANYGYTF.

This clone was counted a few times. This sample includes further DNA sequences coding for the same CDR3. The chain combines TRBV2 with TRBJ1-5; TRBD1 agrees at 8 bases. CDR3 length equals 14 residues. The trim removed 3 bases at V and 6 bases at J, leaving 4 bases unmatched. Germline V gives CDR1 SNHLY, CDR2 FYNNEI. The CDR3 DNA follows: TGTGCCAGCAGTGACAGGGGGCGAAGTCAGCCCCAGCATTTT. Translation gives CASSDRGRSQPQHF.

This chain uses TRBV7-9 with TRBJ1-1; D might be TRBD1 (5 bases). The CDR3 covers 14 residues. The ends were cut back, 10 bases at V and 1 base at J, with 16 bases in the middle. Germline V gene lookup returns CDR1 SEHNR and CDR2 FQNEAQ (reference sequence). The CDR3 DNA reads TGTGCCATCGCGGGGGGGTCGTGGAACACTGAAGCTTTCTTT. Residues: CAIAGGSWNTEAFF.

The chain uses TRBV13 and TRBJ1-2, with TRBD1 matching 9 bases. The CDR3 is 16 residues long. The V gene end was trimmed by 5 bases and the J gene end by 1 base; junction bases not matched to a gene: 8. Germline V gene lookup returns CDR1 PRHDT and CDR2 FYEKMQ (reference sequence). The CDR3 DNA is TGTGCCAGCAGCGAGAGGGACAGGGTCGGTAACTATGGCTACACCTTC. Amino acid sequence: CASSERDRVGNYGYTF. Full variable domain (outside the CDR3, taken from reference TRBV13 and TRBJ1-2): AAGVIQSPRHLIKEKRETATLKCYPIPRHDTVYWYQQGPGQDPQFLISFYEKMQSDKGSIPDRFSAQQFSDYHSELNMSSLELGDSALYFCASSERDRVGNYGYTFGSGTRLTVV.

The CDR3 DNA follows: TGCGCCAGCAGCCAAGACCTAGCGGGGGGCAGCTCCTACGAGCAGTACTTC. This codes for CASSQDLAGGSSYEQYF. The rearrangement links TRBV4-1 to TRBJ2-7; TRBD2 matches 11 bases. Germline CDR1 and CDR2: MGHRA and YSYEKL. The CDR3 contains 17 residues. The ends lost 0 bases at V and 0 bases at J; junction bases unmatched: 4.

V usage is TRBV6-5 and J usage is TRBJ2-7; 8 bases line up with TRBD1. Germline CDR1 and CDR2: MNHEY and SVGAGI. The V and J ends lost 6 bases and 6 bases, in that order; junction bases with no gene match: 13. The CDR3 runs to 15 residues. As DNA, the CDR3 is TGTGCCAGCAGCGCCCTAGGACAGGGTTGGTTCGAGCAGTACTTC. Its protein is CASSALGQGWFEQYF.